The 6 T cell receptor beta chains reported below all come from one sample, sequenced in a study of T cell changes during pregnancy in multiple sclerosis. TCRdb's table, derived via immunoSEQ multiplex PCR, lists solely in-frame clones and lacks some. The repertoire holds over 50,000 clones, with about 88% as singletons. Sequencing used peripheral blood, obtained after pregnancy. These receptors came from a female donor with multiple sclerosis, enrolled in a pregnancy study.

The chain recombines TRBV5-6 with TRBJ1-4; TRBD1 matches 7 bases. CDR1 is SGHDT, CDR2 YYEEEE, per germline. Losses at the gene ends were 1 base for V and 15 bases for J; bases not matched to a gene: 6. The CDR3 is 12 amino acids. CDR3 sequence (DNA): TGTGCCAGCAGCTTGTGGCAGGGGGAGATGTTTTTT. Protein: CASSLWQGEMFF.

This clone was picked up one time. The chain links TRBV18 to TRBJ1-2; D unresolved. The V gene's germline CDR1 is KGHSH and CDR2 LQKENI. The V gene lost 3 bases and the J gene lost 0 bases, with 8 bases spanning the gap. The CDR3 runs to 14 residues. The CDR3 sequence: CASSPGSTNYGYTF. The CDR3 coding sequence is TGTGCCAGCTCACCCGGGTCTACTAACTATGGCTACACCTTC.

The gene calls are TRBV5-1 and TRBJ1-3; D unclear. CDR1 and CDR2 (germline): SGHRS, YFSETQ. This CDR3 spans 16 amino acids. Trimming took 4 bases from V and 4 from J, leaving 18 bases between them. CDR3 amino acids: CASSPTPNRDGNTIYF. CDR3 DNA sequence: TGCGCCAGCAGCCCAACCCCGAACAGAGACGGAAACACCATATATTTT.

The rearrangement links TRBV11-3 to TRBJ2-1; perhaps TRBD2 as D (6 bases). CDR1 SGHNT and CDR2 YENEEA come from the germline V gene. V was trimmed by 6 bases and J by 10 bases, leaving 25 bases between them. The CDR3 spans 16 residues. In nucleotides, the CDR3 is TGTGCCAGCAGGGGCCCGGGACGGGAGTCGGCAATGGAGCAGTTCTTC. This sequence encodes CASRGPGRESAMEQFF. The entire variable domain, with the rest obtained from reference TRBV11-3 and TRBJ2-1, is as follows: EAGVVQSPRYKIIEKKQPVAFWCNPISGHNTLYWYLQNLGQGPELLIRYENEEAVDDSQLPKDRFSAERLKGVDSTLKIQPAELGDSAVYLCASRGPGRESAMEQFFGPGTRLTVL.

This clone showed up just a few times. This chain's CDR3 is CASSQSRNYGEQYF. The DNA of the CDR3 is TGCGCCAGCAGCCAAAGTCGTAATTACGGCGAGCAGTACTTC. This sequence joins TRBV4-1 and TRBJ2-7; D unclear. Trimming cost V 2 bases and J 6 bases, with 14 bases left between them. Germline V CDR1 and CDR2: MGHRA, YSYEKL. CDR3 size: 14 residues.

This clone was found once. The chain joins TRBV15 to TRBJ1-5; 8 bases agree with TRBD1. V lost 5 bases to trimming and J lost 7 bases; unmatched junction nucleotides: 7. Per the germline V gene, CDR1 is LNHNV and CDR2 is YYDKDF (reference sequence). This CDR3 region has 14 residues. CDR3 bases: TGTGCCACCAGCTACAGGGGGTTCGGACAGCCCCAGCATTTT. It encodes CATSYRGFGQPQHF.